This T cell receptor beta chain was observed in a study of blood T cell repertoires in COVID-19. The CDR3 is 20 amino acids. The germline V gene has CDR1 LNHDA and CDR2 SQIVND (reference sequence). Trimming pared 4 bases from V and 1 base from J, leaving 23 bases between. The assay was immunoSEQ multiplex PCR, and TCRdb's table has in-frame clones only and misses some. The table includes some 260,000 clones, under 90% detected once. Sequencing was performed on PBMCs or T cells enriched from blood (not recorded which). The sequence derives from a man aged 25-45 years with acute COVID-19. This chain connects TRBV19 to TRBJ2-6, with TRBD1 as a possible D gene (5 bases). The CDR3 DNA reads as TGTGCCAGTAGTACCACAGCGACAGTCCGTACCTCGTCTGGGGCCAACGTCCTGACTTTC. It translates to CASSTTATVRTSSGANVLTF.